Listed here are 2 T cell receptor beta chains from one sample, sequenced in a study of cytomegalovirus exposure and HLA in healthy donors. 13 Jbeta primers and 60 Vbeta primers were used for the PCR. Generated by immunoSEQ multiplex PCR, the TCRdb table keeps only in-frame clones and is missing some. The sample records about 150,000 clones, about 80% being singletons. The sample comprised PBMCs. These receptors were obtained from a man in his forties in good health and CMV-seronegative.

The rearrangement links TRBV4-2 to TRBJ2-3; TRBD2 matches 8 bases. CDR1 is LGHNA and CDR2 is YNFKEQ in the germline V gene. This CDR3 region has 17 residues. Trimming cost V 0 bases and J 2 bases; bases outside gene matches: 7. The CDR3 reads CASSQDLGGGITDTQYF. The CDR3 bases are TGTGCCAGCAGCCAAGATCTCGGGGGGGGGATCACAGATACGCAGTATTTT.

The J gene is TRBJ2-1, the V gene TRBV5-8, with D perhaps matching TRBD2 (5 bases). The CDR3 contains 15 residues. With 5 bases removed from V and 2 bases from J, the gap between germline ends came to 14 bases. Germline values: CDR1 SGHTS, CDR2 YDEGEE. The CDR3 loop is CASRAGVGTYNEQFF. The CDR3 DNA sequence: TGTGCCAGCAGAGCCGGGGTGGGGACCTACAATGAGCAGTTCTTC. The entire variable domain, with the rest obtained from reference TRBV5-8 and TRBJ2-1, is as follows: EAGVTQSPTHLIKTRGQQATLRCSPISGHTSVYWYQQALGLGLQFLLWYDEGEERNRGNFPPRFSGRQFPNYSSELNVNALELEDSALYLCASRAGVGTYNEQFFGPGTRLTVL.